This passage covers 16 T cell receptor beta chains from one sample sequenced in a study of shared clonotypes between healthy human individuals. Sequencing used immunoSEQ multiplex PCR; TCRdb keeps in-frame clones, though not all of them. The sample has under 1,900,000 clones; 97% to 99% are singletons. Source material: naive CD4+ T cells sorted from blood. Subset specified: CD45RA+ positively selected. All receptors derive from a man younger than 45 in good health.

J is TRBJ2-1 and V is TRBV19; 9 positions match TRBD1. The junction had 9 bases not matched to a gene; V was cut back by 6 bases and J by 9 bases. CDR1 is LNHDA and CDR2 is SQIVND in the germline V gene (reference sequence). The CDR3 contains 14 residues. CDR3 nucleotides: TGTGCCAGTAGCCAGAGGACAGGGGTTGCTGAGCAGTTCTTC. Its protein is CASSQRTGVAEQFF.

Remarks on this clone: A read error may produce the germline difference seen at one junction end. The rearrangement joins TRBV30 to TRBJ2-1; TRBD2 matches 7 bases. Germline CDR1 GTSNPN, CDR2 SVGIG (reference sequence). The CDR3 has 15 amino acids. CDR3 sequence (DNA): TGTGCCCGGAGCCGTTGGGACTATACCTACAATGAGCAGTTCTTC. This gives the protein CARSRWDYTYNEQFF.

V and J are TRBV6-1 and TRBJ1-1; D ambiguous. The germline V and J ends were trimmed by 8 bases and 3 bases, with 13 bases remaining between them. Germline V lookup: CDR1 MNHNS, CDR2 SASEGT. This CDR3 has 13 amino acids. Written as DNA, the CDR3 is TGTGCCAGCCAACTCGTTTCGGACACTGAAGCTTTCTTT. This gives the protein CASQLVSDTEAFF.

The chain recombines TRBV5-1 with TRBJ2-5; D is uncertain. CDR1 SGHRS and CDR2 YFSETQ come from the germline V gene. Trimming took off 4 bases at V and 0 bases at J, with 4 bases between the two ends. The CDR3 runs to 12 residues. CDR3 residues: CASSVNQETQYF. The CDR3 DNA sequence: TGCGCCAGCAGCGTGAACCAAGAGACCCAGTACTTC.

The chain joins TRBV28 to TRBJ2-6; possible D gene TRBD1, 5 bases. CDR3 size: 16 residues. Per germline, CDR1 MDHEN and CDR2 SYDVKM. V lost 9 bases to trimming and J lost 0 bases, with 15 bases between them. Here the CDR3 reads CASGDTGISGANVLTF. The CDR3 DNA reads as TGTGCCAGTGGCGATACAGGCATCTCTGGGGCCAACGTCCTGACTTTC.

V gene TRBV30 combines with J gene TRBJ2-7, with TRBD2 matching 14 bases. V gave up 3 bases and J gave up 6 bases; unmatched junction bases: 10. This CDR3 has 16 residues. Germline CDR1 is GTSNPN and CDR2 is SVGIG (reference sequence). Here the CDR3 DNA reads TGTGCCTGGAGGGCACGTAGACTAGCGGGAGGGTTCGAGCAGTACTTC. Encoded protein: CAWRARRLAGGFEQYF.

The V and J genes are TRBV5-1 and TRBJ1-1, with TRBD1 identical over 10 bases. Germline V gene lookup returns CDR1 SGHRS and CDR2 YFSETQ. The V and J ends lost 7 bases and 4 bases, in that order; junction bases with no gene match: 10. This CDR3 comprises 15 residues. The CDR3 reads CASGKDRGAGTEAFF. The CDR3 coding sequence is TGCGCCAGCGGGAAGGACAGGGGGGCTGGCACTGAAGCTTTCTTT.

The chain uses TRBV28 and TRBJ1-1, with D unclear. CDR3 length: 11 amino acids. From germline, CDR1 is MDHEN and CDR2 SYDVKM. Trimming stripped 9 bases from V and 3 bases from J, with 8 bases between. The CDR3 spells CASARDTEAFF. The CDR3 DNA reads TGTGCCAGTGCCCGGGACACTGAAGCTTTCTTT.

The chain combines TRBV4-1 with TRBJ2-1; D possibly corresponds to TRBD1 (6 bases). Deletions cut 0 bases from V and 4 bases from J, with 13 bases between. CDR1 and CDR2 (germline): MGHRA, YSYEKL. The CDR3 spans 16 residues. The CDR3, as DNA: TGCGCCAGCAGCCAAGATCAGTACAGGGTTTACAATGAGCAGTTCTTC. Translation gives CASSQDQYRVYNEQFF.

The chain has TRBV7-9 and TRBJ2-1; maybe TRBD2 (5 bases). The CDR3 runs 18 residues. The germline gives CDR1 SEHNR, CDR2 FQNEAQ (reference sequence). V was shortened by 1 base and J by 7 bases, with 23 bases between the two germline ends. This CDR3 is CASSLVASAGPDMNEQFF. DNA of the CDR3: TGTGCCAGCAGCTTAGTGGCCAGTGCGGGCCCCGATATGAATGAGCAGTTCTTC.

The chain has TRBV10-2 and TRBJ2-7; the match to TRBD2 covers 13 bases. The CDR3 sequence is 19 residues long. V lost 0 bases to trimming and J lost 0 bases; unmatched junction nucleotides: 8. Germline V gene data show CDR1 as WSHSY and CDR2 as SAAADI. The chain's CDR3 is CASSESVTSGRPSSYEQYF. In nucleotides, the CDR3 is TGCGCCAGCAGTGAGTCCGTGACTAGCGGGAGGCCTAGCTCCTACGAGCAGTACTTC.

The V call is TRBV28, the J call TRBJ2-2; TRBD1 matches at 10 bases. The junction had 5 bases not matched to a gene; V was cut back by 5 bases and J by 2 bases. Germline V gives CDR1 MDHEN, CDR2 SYDVKM. The CDR3 totals 16 residues. CDR3 residues: CASSQRTGGNTGELFF. DNA of the CDR3: TGTGCCAGCAGTCAACGGACAGGGGGAAACACCGGGGAGCTGTTTTTT.

This clone is a singleton in its sample. The rearrangement links TRBV11-2 to TRBJ2-5; TRBD2 aligns across 12 bases. Germline V CDR1 and CDR2: SGHAT, FQNNGV. The ends lost 1 base at V and 4 bases at J; junction bases unmatched: 4. This CDR3 has 16 residues. DNA for the CDR3: TGTGCCAGCAGCTTAGTAGGGGGACTAGCGGGAGAGACCCAGTACTTC. It translates to CASSLVGGLAGETQYF.

The gene calls are TRBV7-8 and TRBJ1-5, with D perhaps TRBD1 (5 bases). In germline, CDR1 is SGHVS, CDR2 FQNEAQ. The length of the CDR3 is 15 residues. Trimming shortened V by 3 bases and J by 6 bases, and 15 bases separated the two germline ends. This CDR3 is CASSFDQGILQPQHF. Written as DNA, the CDR3 is TGTGCCAGCAGCTTTGACCAGGGTATTCTTCAGCCCCAGCATTTT.

V usage is TRBV27 and J usage is TRBJ1-5; D call uncertain. The CDR3 length is 15 residues. Germline CDR1 MNHEY, CDR2 SMNVEV (reference sequence). Trimming removed 3 bases at V and 0 bases at J, with 9 bases between. CDR3 in amino acids: CASSFNGNSNQPQHF. The CDR3 DNA sequence: TGTGCCAGCAGTTTTAACGGAAATAGCAATCAGCCCCAGCATTTT.

The CDR3 reads CASSFMDSYNQPQHF. CDR3 sequence (DNA): TGTGCCAGCAGCTTCATGGACAGTTACAATCAGCCCCAGCATTTT. V is TRBV5-5 and J is TRBJ1-5; D might be TRBD1 (6 bases). CDR1 SGHKS and CDR2 YYEKEE come from the germline V gene (reference sequence). The CDR3 has 15 residues. The germline V and J ends were trimmed by 2 bases and 3 bases, with 12 bases remaining between them.